Below are 27 T cell receptor beta chains sequenced from a single sample in a study of blood T cell repertoires in COVID-19. Repertoires were generated with immunoSEQ multiplex PCR, while TCRdb's copy carries only in-frame clones and drops some. Of a few hundred thousand clones in the sample, almost 90% are singletons; the top ten hold around 15%. The sequenced sample was PBMCs or T cells enriched from blood (not recorded which). The receptors derive from a man between 25 and 39 years old who had been exposed to COVID-19.

The rearrangement uses TRBV3-1 (or the pseudogene TRBV3-2) and TRBJ1-1; tentatively, D is TRBD1 (6 bases). V gave up 8 bases and J gave up 5 bases, with 15 bases separating them. This CDR3 spans 13 amino acids. The germline V gene has CDR1 LGHDT and CDR2 YNNKEL (reference sequence). The CDR3 is CASGGGRGTEAFF. CDR3 nucleotide sequence: TGTGCCAGCGGGGGCGGCCGCGGGACTGAAGCTTTCTTT.

The chain combines TRBV5-1 with TRBJ2-7, with D possibly TRBD2 on 6 matching bases. This CDR3 comprises 15 residues. Trimming took 0 bases from V and 4 from J, leaving 14 bases between them. The germline CDR1 and CDR2 sequences are SGHRS and YFSETQ. In DNA, the CDR3 is TGCGCCAGCAGCTTGGAGTCGGGAGCTTGGTACGAGCAGTACTTC. It specifies CASSLESGAWYEQYF.

The chain employs TRBV5-5 and TRBJ2-1; the match to TRBD2 covers 11 bases. The V gene end was trimmed by 4 bases and the J gene end by 8 bases; junction bases not matched to a gene: 14. CDR1 and CDR2 from the germline V gene are SGHKS and YYEKEE (reference sequence). The CDR3 is 17 amino acids. This chain's CDR3 is CASSRVPGLAAGDEQFF. CDR3 bases: TGTGCCAGCAGCCGAGTGCCGGGACTAGCGGCGGGGGATGAGCAGTTCTTC.

The genes are TRBV2 and TRBJ2-2, with D unclear. Per the germline V gene, CDR1 is SNHLY and CDR2 is FYNNEI. The CDR3 has 13 residues. V was shortened by 8 bases and J by 5 bases, with 12 bases between the two germline ends. The DNA of the CDR3 is TGTGCCAGCTACCCCACTCCGACCGGGGAGCTGTTTTTT. Protein product: CASYPTPTGELFF.

This chain uses TRBV2 with TRBJ2-5; 10 nucleotides line up with TRBD1. Germline CDR1 is SNHLY and CDR2 is FYNNEI. With V trimmed by 7 bases and J by 5 bases, 16 bases remained unmatched. The CDR3 extends over 17 amino acids. The CDR3 bases are TGTGCCAGCACCGGACAGGGGGAGGGTCCCATTACTGAGACCCAGTACTTC. Amino acids: CASTGQGEGPITETQYF.

The chain carries TRBV5-1 and TRBJ1-1; D may be TRBD1 (5 bases). This CDR3 is 12 amino acids long. Trimming cost V 2 bases and J 6 bases, with 8 bases left between them. Per germline, CDR1 SGHRS and CDR2 YFSETQ. Here the CDR3 reads CASSFGTPEAFF. The CDR3 DNA reads TGCGCCAGCAGCTTCGGGACTCCTGAAGCTTTCTTT.

The rearrangement links TRBV5-4 to TRBJ2-7, with TRBD1 matching over 7 bases. J gave up 2 bases and V 0 bases, and 5 bases lay outside the gene matches. The CDR3 runs to 15 residues. Germline-derived CDR1 and CDR2 are SGHNT and YYREEE (reference sequence). This chain's CDR3 is CASSLGVGTAYEQYF. DNA for the CDR3: TGTGCCAGCAGCTTGGGGGTCGGGACAGCCTACGAGCAGTACTTC.

V gene TRBV30 combines with J gene TRBJ2-7; D uncertain. Trimming cost V 0 bases and J 5 bases, with 5 bases left between them. Germline V gives CDR1 GTSNPN, CDR2 SVGIG (reference sequence). The CDR3 loop spans 11 amino acids. CDR3 nucleotides: TGTGCCTGGAGTGTACTGGACGAGCAGTACTTC. Encoded protein: CAWSVLDEQYF.

V gene TRBV5-1 combines with J gene TRBJ2-1, with TRBD2 matching over 8 bases. The germline V gene encodes CDR1 SGHRS and CDR2 YFSETQ. This CDR3 is built from 15 residues. With 1 base clipped from V and 4 bases from J, the junction kept 4 bases outside the gene matches. DNA for the CDR3: TGCGCCAGCAGCTTGCTTTCGGGGGGGTACAATGAGCAGTTCTTC. This codes for CASSLLSGGYNEQFF. The full variable domain, in which reference TRBV5-1 and TRBJ2-1 provide the parts outside the CDR3, is KAGVTQTPRYLIKTRGQQVTLSCSPISGHRSVSWYQQTPGQGLQFLFEYFSETQRNKGNFPGRFSGRQFSNSRSEMNVSTLELGDSALYLCASSLLSGGYNEQFFGPGTRLTVL.

This clone occurred a few times. The chain uses TRBV23-1 and TRBJ1-6; D perhaps matches TRBD1 (5 bases). TRBV23-1 is an ORF; its function is uncertain. The V end lost 2 bases, the J end lost 6 bases, and 14 bases lay between the germline ends. This CDR3 contains 16 residues. This CDR3 is CASSQRHRRGNSPLHF. Written as DNA, the CDR3 is TGCGCCAGCAGTCAACGACACAGGAGAGGTAATTCACCCCTCCACTTT.

V usage is TRBV9 and J usage is TRBJ2-2; no clear D gene. The CDR3 sequence is 12 residues long. Trimming shortened V by 4 bases and J by 8 bases, and 9 bases separated the two germline ends. Germline loops: CDR1 SGDLS, CDR2 YYNGEE. The CDR3 region has the DNA TGTGCCAGCAGCTTTCTGCAGGGGGAGCTGTTTTTT. It specifies CASSFLQGELFF.

The chain links TRBV19 to TRBJ1-3; D perhaps matches TRBD1 (5 bases). The length of the CDR3 is 13 residues. Deletions cut 9 bases from V and 1 base from J, with 10 bases between. Germline CDR1 and CDR2: LNHDA and SQIVND (reference sequence). This CDR3 is CASGGNSGNTIYF. DNA for the CDR3: TGTGCCAGCGGGGGGAATTCTGGAAACACCATATATTTT.

V gene TRBV6-5 combines with J gene TRBJ2-7; 12 bases are a match to TRBD1. CDR1 and CDR2 from the germline V gene are MNHEY and SVGAGI. V lost 8 bases and J lost 2; bases outside the gene matches: 1. The CDR3 covers 13 residues. This CDR3 reads CASRDRGPYEQYF. The DNA for the CDR3 is TGTGCCAGCCGGGACAGGGGGCCCTACGAGCAGTACTTC.

CDR3 DNA sequence: TGTGCCAGCAGCCACCGGACAGGGCAAAGTGGCTACACCTTC. This encodes CASSHRTGQSGYTF. This chain uses TRBV3-1 (or the pseudogene TRBV3-2) with TRBJ1-2; 8 positions agree with TRBD1. CDR3 length: 14 amino acids. V trimming: 3 bases; J trimming: 7 bases; junction bases outside the gene matches: 7. Germline CDR1 and CDR2: LGHDT and YNNKEL (reference sequence).

The gene calls are TRBV30 and TRBJ1-5; D gene ambiguous. With 2 bases removed from V and 7 bases from J, the gap between germline ends came to 9 bases. The CDR3 runs to 12 residues. Germline CDR1 is GTSNPN and CDR2 is SVGIG (reference sequence). The CDR3 loop is CAWSREGQPQHF. In DNA form, the CDR3 reads TGTGCCTGGAGTAGGGAGGGCCAGCCCCAGCATTTT.

In its sample, this clone was seen once. The chain recombines TRBV13 with TRBJ2-5; 7 positions match TRBD2. The CDR3 runs to 13 residues. The trim removed 6 bases at V and 5 bases at J, leaving 6 bases unmatched. Per germline, CDR1 PRHDT and CDR2 FYEKMQ (reference sequence). The CDR3 coding sequence is TGTGCCAGCAGTCCCAGCGGGACGGAGACCCAGTACTTC. It encodes CASSPSGTETQYF. The full variable domain, completed using reference TRBV13 and TRBJ2-5, is AAGVIQSPRHLIKEKRETATLKCYPIPRHDTVYWYQQGPGQDPQFLISFYEKMQSDKGSIPDRFSAQQFSDYHSELNMSSLELGDSALYFCASSPSGTETQYFGPGTRLLVL.

V usage is TRBV6-2 or TRBV6-3 and J usage is TRBJ1-2; D call uncertain. The CDR3 is 14 residues long. V lost 0 bases and J lost 7, with 12 bases in between. CDR1 is MNHEY, CDR2 SVGEGT, per germline. CDR3 bases: TGTGCCAGCAGTTACTCGAGTAAAGGCGGTGGCTACACCTTC. Translation gives CASSYSSKGGGYTF.

The chain joins TRBV6-5 to TRBJ2-3, with D possibly matching TRBD2 (5 bases). Deletions cut 4 bases from V and 1 base from J, with 15 bases between. Germline V gives CDR1 MNHEY, CDR2 SVGAGI. The CDR3 has 16 amino acids. CDR3 in amino acids: CASSLTWEKGTDTQYF. CDR3 nucleotide sequence: TGTGCCAGCAGTTTGACCTGGGAGAAGGGCACAGATACGCAGTATTTT.

There are a few counts of this clone. The chain is built from TRBV19 and TRBJ1-2; D gene ambiguous. The germline V and J ends were trimmed by 7 bases and 6 bases, with 12 bases remaining between them. This CDR3 has 12 residues. CDR1 is LNHDA and CDR2 is SQIVND in the germline V gene (reference sequence). CDR3 bases: TGTGCCAGTAACGGCAGGAGGGATGGCTACACCTTC. This translates into CASNGRRDGYTF.

V is TRBV5-4 and J is TRBJ2-2; 12 positions match TRBD2. J lost 4 bases, V lost 4 bases, and 5 bases had no gene match. CDR1 SGHNT and CDR2 YYREEE come from the germline V gene (reference sequence). This CDR3 comprises 16 residues. CDR3 DNA: TGTGCCAGCAGCCCGGAGACTAGCGGGGGCACCGGGGAGCTGTTTTTT. It is translated as CASSPETSGGTGELFF. The entire variable domain, with the rest obtained from reference TRBV5-4 and TRBJ2-2, is as follows: ETGVTQSPTHLIKTRGQQVTLRCSSQSGHNTVSWYQQALGQGPQFIFQYYREEENGRGNFPPRFSGLQFPNYSSELNVNALELDDSALYLCASSPETSGGTGELFFGEGSRLTVL.

Only one count was recorded for this clone. The chain links TRBV12-3 or TRBV12-4 to TRBJ2-1; D gene unclear. V was trimmed by 0 bases and J by 9 bases, leaving 6 bases between them. The length of the CDR3 is 12 residues. CDR3 sequence: CASSLAWSEQFF. DNA for the CDR3: TGTGCCAGCAGTTTAGCGTGGAGTGAGCAGTTCTTC.

V gene TRBV2 combines with J gene TRBJ1-4; a weak D match, TRBD1 (5 bases). The CDR3 is made up of 15 amino acids. Germline CDR1 and CDR2: SNHLY and FYNNEI. V lost 5 bases and J 1 base, leaving 11 bases between the germline ends. The CDR3 loop is CASSTLGGTNEKLFF. In DNA form, the CDR3 reads TGTGCCAGCAGTACCTTGGGGGGAACTAATGAAAAACTGTTTTTT.

The chain is built from TRBV19 and TRBJ1-1, with 7 bases matching TRBD1. This CDR3 is 16 amino acids long. Germline V gene sequence: CDR1 LNHDA, CDR2 SQIVND (reference sequence). The junction had 9 bases not matched to a gene; V was cut back by 5 bases and J by 0 bases. CDR3 DNA sequence: TGTGCCAGTAGTGAAGGTCTGGGACAGATGAACACTGAAGCTTTCTTT. Amino acid sequence: CASSEGLGQMNTEAFF.

V is TRBV6-1 and J is TRBJ2-7; possibly TRBD2 for D (5 bases). From germline, CDR1 is MNHNS and CDR2 SASEGT. V was pared by 2 bases and J by 0 bases, with 8 bases between. The CDR3 is made up of 14 amino acids. CDR3 loop: CASSEFGVSYEQYF. In nucleotides, the CDR3 is TGTGCCAGCAGTGAATTCGGGGTCTCCTACGAGCAGTACTTC.

With respect to this clone: The same CDR3 can be traced to other DNA sequences in this sample. The V call is TRBV29-1, the J call TRBJ1-1; a weak D match, TRBD1 (5 bases). V lost 3 bases and J lost 4, with 12 bases in between. The CDR3 loop spans 13 amino acids. Germline lookup yields CDR1 SQVTM and CDR2 ANQGSEA. Here the CDR3 reads CSVERGGGTEAFF. In nucleotides, the CDR3 is TGCAGCGTTGAGAGGGGAGGCGGCACTGAAGCTTTCTTT.

The CDR3 DNA sequence: TGTGCCTGGACGACAGGGGTACGGGGCGAGCAGTACTTC. The encoded protein is CAWTTGVRGEQYF. The rearrangement links TRBV30 to TRBJ2-7; 8 bases match TRBD1. From germline, CDR1 is GTSNPN and CDR2 SVGIG (reference sequence). The ends lost 4 bases at V and 6 bases at J; junction bases unmatched: 8. CDR3 length: 13 amino acids.

The rearrangement uses TRBV30 and TRBJ2-1, with D perhaps matching TRBD1 (5 bases). Trimming shortened V by 3 bases and J by 9 bases, and 18 bases separated the two germline ends. Per the germline V gene, CDR1 is GTSNPN and CDR2 is SVGIG (reference sequence). The CDR3 loop spans 14 amino acids. The CDR3 DNA reads as TGTGCCTGGAGGACAGAAGGGCATTTGGGTGAGCAGTTCTTC. Amino acid sequence: CAWRTEGHLGEQFF.